The source of this T cell receptor beta chain is a study of T cells in localized non-small cell lung cancer. Study results and limitations: Only one tumor region was sequenced, so heterogeneity remains possible. Adjacent lung had a median roughly 61 of the 100 largest tumor clones. Increased T cell density in blood showed an association with longer overall survival. Adjacent uninvolved lung had the highest clonality, suggesting focused antigen responses.

Repertoires were generated with immunoSEQ multiplex PCR, while TCRdb's copy carries only in-frame clones and drops some. The repertoire includes about 24,000 clones, more than 85% of them detected once, and approximately 30% sits in the top ten. With regard to this clone: Its antigen remains unidentified.

Trimming cost V 4 bases and J 4 bases, with 14 bases left between them. The germline V gene encodes CDR1 SGHRS and CDR2 YFSETQ. This CDR3 spans 15 amino acids. The clonotype originates from a male donor at least 60 years old with stage I squamous cell lung carcinoma. The gene calls are TRBV5-1 and TRBJ1-4; no definite D call. This material consisted of peripheral blood, taken before any cancer treatment. CDR3 loop: CASSPLGIGNEKLFF. CDR3 DNA: TGCGCCAGCAGCCCCCTCGGGATCGGTAATGAAAAACTGTTTTTT.